This T cell receptor (beta chain) was captured by sequencing in a study of human T cells and chemical hapten exposure. One entry per CDR3 protein, called by TCRdb with MiXCR from the RACE reads. The sample consists of approximately 350,000 distinct CDR3 sequences, around 7% of them appearing once. Stated time point: patch test 1, 2 weeks after DPC sensitization. Documented treatment: therapeutic diphenylcyclopropenone sensitization with weekly scalp DPC. Drawing of blood took place ahead of applying each patch test. The sample holds a few counts of this clonotype. Its antigen is still unknown. CDR1 MGHRA and CDR2 YSYEKL come from the germline V gene. The CDR3 consists of 18 residues. Trimming at V came to 0 bases and at J to 1 base, leaving 7 bases not matched to a gene. The study's findings and limits: Expanded TCRs clustered into significantly more large CDR3 similarity groups than controls, the analysis revealed. TCRs at high frequency, those above 1 in 1000, did not change with DPC sensitization. The study found that PT1 expanded TCR counts correlated positively with patch test score.

The J gene is TRBJ1-3, the V gene TRBV4-1; 9 positions match TRBD1. Material: whole blood, obtained in connection with sensitization to the hapten diphenylcyclopropenone (DPC). This TCR derives from a woman aged 18-29 years with alopecia areata. Some clones in this sample may be carry-over from other donors' samples. CDR3 coding DNA: TGCGCCAGCAGCCAAGATCTGATGACAGGGGGGTCTGGAAACACCATATATTTT. It specifies CASSQDLMTGGSGNTIYF.